This TCR beta chain came from a study of blood T cells in healthy people across ages. The authors ran a second PCR of roughly 6 to 12 cycles using a sample-barcoded 5' primer and a J-beta primer mix. TCRdb ran MiXCR on the 5' RACE reads and lists one entry per CDR3 protein. The sample consists of fewer than 600,000 distinct CDR3 sequences, roughly a quarter of them appearing once. The CDR3 is 14 residues long. V lost 4 bases and J lost 2, with 13 bases in between. The V gene's germline CDR1 is SGHRS and CDR2 YFSETQ. Study results and limitations: Strong correlation existed between TCR beta diversity and naive T cell percentage.

Ranging in age from about 6 to 100, the donors were healthy Caucasian individuals from Russia. This clonotype was seen a handful of times. Its antigen is unknown. This sample was shared with a second study, whose subject was T cells of mothers and their children. That paper adds: Researchers found no T cell clones that were persistent and microchimeric.

V gene TRBV5-1 combines with J gene TRBJ2-7, with D perhaps assigned TRBD1 or TRBD2 (5 bases each). Sequencing was carried out using blood. The receptor was isolated from a boy between 2 and 10 years old in good health. CDR3 sequence reads: CASSTPGSPYEQYF. The CDR3 coding sequence is TGCGCCAGCAGCACCCCAGGGAGCCCCTACGAGCAGTACTTC.